This is a list of T cell receptor beta chains from one sample in a study of blood T cell repertoires in COVID-19. Data came from immunoSEQ multiplex PCR; TCRdb stores just in-frame clones and leaves some out. The data hold nearly 200,000 clones, with approximately 80% observed a single time. Sequenced: peripheral blood. These TCRs come from a human donor with acute or convalescent COVID-19. The donor label of this sample is uncertain. CDR3s include the opening cysteine and the closing phenylalanine or tryptophan. The D gene is left open where the match is weak. Not every row has a clone size; where given, it reads once, few, many or a size class.

abundance	v_gene	j_gene	d_gene	len	CDR3nt	CDR3aa
.	TRBV28	TRBJ1-2	.	16	TGTGCCAGCAGTATTCCTCGGGGGGCAGGAAGCTATGGCTACACCTTC	CASSIPRGAGSYGYTF
.	TRBV7-9	TRBJ2-1	TRBD1	15	TGTGCCAGCAGTCGCACCGGGACAGGGTACAATGAGCAGTTCTTC	CASSRTGTGYNEQFF
.	TRBV7-6	TRBJ2-3	.	15	TGTGCCAGCAGCTCCCAAACAGGGAGCACAGATACGCAGTATTTT	CASSSQTGSTDTQYF
.	TRBV6-5	TRBJ1-2	.	15	TGTGCCAGCAGTTACTCCTACGGGGGGAACTATGGCTACACCTTC	CASSYSYGGNYGYTF
.	TRBV9	TRBJ2-5	.	15	TGTGCCAGCAGCGTCCCGAGGGCAAACCAAGAGACCCAGTACTTC	CASSVPRANQETQYF
.	TRBV20-1	TRBJ2-7	TRBD2	13	TGCAGTGCTAGTATAGCGGGAGGAAACGAGCAGTACTTC	CSASIAGGNEQYF
.	TRBV6-1	TRBJ2-1	TRBD1	16	TGTGCCAGCAGTGAAGCCCCGGGACAGGGCTGGAATGAGCAGTTCTTC	CASSEAPGQGWNEQFF
.	TRBV28	TRBJ2-7	.	14	TGTGCCAGCAGTTTAGAGGCGGGAAGGAATGAGCAGTACTTC	CASSLEAGRNEQYF
.	TRBV4-3	TRBJ2-7	.	16	TGCGCCAGCAGCCAAGCATCTAGCGACCCGACCTACGAGCAGTACTTC	CASSQASSDPTYEQYF
.	TRBV3-1/TRBV3-2	TRBJ2-5	.	15	TGTGCCAGCAGCCAAGCCCCGGACTTCCAAGAGACCCAGTACTTC	CASSQAPDFQETQYF
once	TRBV5-1	TRBJ2-3	.	13	TGCGCCAGCAGGGTACCGGGTTCCGATACGCAGTATTTT	CASRVPGSDTQYF
.	TRBV6-5	TRBJ2-7	.	15	TGTGCCAGCAGCTCGACAGACGCGAGCTCCTACGAGCAGTACTTC	CASSSTDASSYEQYF
.	TRBV3-1/TRBV3-2	TRBJ2-7	TRBD2	15	TGTGCCAGCAGCCAAGGGACTAGCCTAGGCTACGAGCAGTACTTC	CASSQGTSLGYEQYF
.	TRBV6-2/TRBV6-3	TRBJ2-5	TRBD2	17	TGTGCCAGCAGCACCCTTGGGGGAGGGCCGAGGGGAGAGACCCAGTACTTC	CASSTLGGGPRGETQYF
.	TRBV19	TRBJ2-3	.	15	TGTGCCAGTAGTGCCTTGCGGTCAGTCACAGATACGCAGTATTTT	CASSALRSVTDTQYF
.	TRBV9	TRBJ2-4	.	15	TGTGCCAGCAGCGTAGAGGGGGGGCCCAAAAACATTCAGTACTTC	CASSVEGGPKNIQYF
.	TRBV29-1	TRBJ1-1	.	12	TGCAGCGTTGAGTTCCTGAGCACTGAAGCTTTCTTT	CSVEFLSTEAFF